This T cell receptor (beta chain) derives from a study of T-cell memory formation after mild COVID-19. This clonotype has more than one count but fewer than ten. TCRdb recomputed calls from the 5' RACE reads with MiXCR, one row per CDR3 protein. This sample carries 200,000 or so distinct CDR3 sequences, approximately 20% of them seen once, and the ten largest clones take roughly 2.4%. The source of this sequence is an adult woman who had mild COVID-19 (a few samples of this study predate the infection). Cell type and time point are not known. Specimen: PBMCs or a T cell subset sorted from them (not recorded which).

CDR3 loop: CATSDPGTGGGYEQFF. CDR3 DNA: TGTGCCACCAGTGATCCTGGGACAGGGGGCGGGTATGAGCAGTTCTTC. V gene TRBV24-1 combines with J gene TRBJ2-1, with 12 nucleotides matching TRBD1. The CDR3 is 16 amino acids. Germline V CDR1 and CDR2: KGHDR, SFDVKD. Trimming at V came to 3 bases and at J to 8 bases, leaving 7 bases not matched to a gene.